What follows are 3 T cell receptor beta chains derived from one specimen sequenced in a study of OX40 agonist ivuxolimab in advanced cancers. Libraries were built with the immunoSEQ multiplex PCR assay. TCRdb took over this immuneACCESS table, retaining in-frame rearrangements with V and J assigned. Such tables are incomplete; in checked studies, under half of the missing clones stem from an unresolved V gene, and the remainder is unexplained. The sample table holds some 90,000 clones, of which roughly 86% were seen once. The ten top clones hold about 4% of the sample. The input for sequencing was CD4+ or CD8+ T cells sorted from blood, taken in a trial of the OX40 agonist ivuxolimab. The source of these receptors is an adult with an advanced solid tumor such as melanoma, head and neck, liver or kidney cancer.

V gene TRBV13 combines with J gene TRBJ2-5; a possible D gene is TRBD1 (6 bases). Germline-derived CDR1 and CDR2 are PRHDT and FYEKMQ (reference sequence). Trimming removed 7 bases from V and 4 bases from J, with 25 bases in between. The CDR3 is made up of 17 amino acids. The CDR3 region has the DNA TGTGCCAGCACCAAGGGAGCCGGGACAAGTTGGGCAGAGACCCAGTACTTC. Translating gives CASTKGAGTSWAETQYF.

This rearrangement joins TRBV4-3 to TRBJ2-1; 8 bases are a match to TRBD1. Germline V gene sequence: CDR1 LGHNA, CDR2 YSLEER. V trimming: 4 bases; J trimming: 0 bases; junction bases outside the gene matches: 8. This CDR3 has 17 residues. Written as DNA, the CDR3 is TGCGCCAGCAGCCGGGACAGGCAGGGGCACTCCTACAATGAGCAGTTCTTC. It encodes CASSRDRQGHSYNEQFF.

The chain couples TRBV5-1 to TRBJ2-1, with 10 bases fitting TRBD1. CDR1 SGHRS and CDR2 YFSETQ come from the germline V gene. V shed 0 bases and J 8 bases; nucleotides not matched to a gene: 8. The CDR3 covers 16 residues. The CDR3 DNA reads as TGCGCCAGCAGCTTGGCTCGTGGACAGGGGGTCGATGAGCAGTTCTTC. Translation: CASSLARGQGVDEQFF.